Below, 28 T cell receptor beta chains from the same sample are listed, as sequenced in a study of cytomegalovirus exposure and HLA in healthy donors. TCRdb keeps only in-frame clones here, not all; method: immunoSEQ multiplex PCR. The sample includes approximately 160,000 clones, about 89% of them seen just once. The sequenced material came from PBMCs. The source of these receptors is a young woman in good health and CMV-seropositive.

This clone has a single count. The chain recombines TRBV19 with TRBJ2-7, with D maybe TRBD1 (5 bases). CDR3 size: 12 residues. With 6 bases removed from V and 3 bases from J, the gap between germline ends came to 9 bases. Germline CDR1 LNHDA, CDR2 SQIVND (reference sequence). This CDR3 is CASSSRVYEQYF. CDR3 coding DNA: TGTGCCAGTAGCTCCAGGGTCTACGAGCAGTACTTC. The whole variable domain, filled in from reference TRBV19 and TRBJ2-7, reads DGGITQSPKYLFRKEGQNVTLSCEQNLNHDAMYWYRQDPGQGLRLIYYSQIVNDFQKGDIAEGYSVSREKKESFPLTVTSAQKNPTAFYLCASSSRVYEQYFGPGTRLTVT.

This rearrangement joins TRBV19 to TRBJ2-5, with 9 positions matching TRBD1. Germline V gene data show CDR1 as LNHDA and CDR2 as SQIVND (reference sequence). The CDR3 is 17 residues long. Losses at the gene ends were 4 bases for V and 4 bases for J; bases not matched to a gene: 13. Written as DNA, the CDR3 is TGTGCCAGTAGTAGAGGGGGACAGGGAGTCCTGCGAGAGACCCAGTACTTC. This translates into CASSRGGQGVLRETQYF. The entire variable domain, with the rest obtained from reference TRBV19 and TRBJ2-5, is as follows: DGGITQSPKYLFRKEGQNVTLSCEQNLNHDAMYWYRQDPGQGLRLIYYSQIVNDFQKGDIAEGYSVSREKKESFPLTVTSAQKNPTAFYLCASSRGGQGVLRETQYFGPGTRLLVL.

This chain links TRBV29-1 with TRBJ2-7; perhaps TRBD1 as D (6 bases). V was shortened by 3 bases and J by 1 base, with 10 bases between the two germline ends. This CDR3 is 13 amino acids long. Germline V gene data show CDR1 as SQVTM and CDR2 as ANQGSEA. CDR3: CSVEDRKSYEQYF. As DNA, the CDR3 is TGCAGCGTTGAGGACAGAAAATCCTACGAGCAGTACTTC.

With respect to this clone: Other DNA sequences in the sample encode the same CDR3. The chain joins TRBV19 to TRBJ2-3; the match to TRBD2 covers 8 bases. Germline values: CDR1 LNHDA, CDR2 SQIVND (reference sequence). Trimming removed 3 bases from V and 0 bases from J; junction bases left unmatched: 2. CDR3 length: 15 amino acids. The CDR3 DNA is TGTGCCAGTAGTATCGCTAGCGGGAGCACAGATACGCAGTATTTT. This codes for CASSIASGSTDTQYF. Full variable domain (rest looked up from reference TRBV19 and TRBJ2-3): DGGITQSPKYLFRKEGQNVTLSCEQNLNHDAMYWYRQDPGQGLRLIYYSQIVNDFQKGDIAEGYSVSREKKESFPLTVTSAQKNPTAFYLCASSIASGSTDTQYFGPGTRLTVL.

This clone was observed a single time. This chain connects TRBV4-3 to TRBJ2-7; D is unresolved. V lost 1 base and J 0 bases, leaving 16 bases between the germline ends. This CDR3 spans 17 amino acids. From germline, CDR1 is LGHNA and CDR2 YSLEER. The chain's CDR3 is CASSQGYASDSSYEQYF. In DNA, the CDR3 is TGCGCCAGCAGCCAAGGGTATGCAAGCGATAGCTCCTACGAGCAGTACTTC.

The chain recombines TRBV9 with TRBJ2-1; 8 bases fit TRBD2. V shed 2 bases, J shed 7 bases, and the junction held 8 bases outside the gene matches. CDR3 size: 15 residues. Germline assignment: CDR1 SGDLS and CDR2 YYNGEE. Here the CDR3 reads CASSVGSGIENEQFF. The CDR3 DNA follows: TGTGCCAGCAGCGTTGGTAGCGGGATCGAGAATGAGCAGTTCTTC.

The chain combines TRBV7-2 with TRBJ2-5; D is perhaps TRBD1 (6 bases). Trimming took 5 bases from V and 1 from J, leaving 11 bases between them. Germline V CDR1 and CDR2: SGHTA, FQGNSA. This CDR3 is 14 amino acids long. The DNA of the CDR3 is TGTGCCAGCAGCCCCCAAGGGGGCCAAGAGACCCAGTACTTC. Its protein product is CASSPQGGQETQYF.

The chain combines TRBV21-1 with TRBJ1-5; TRBD1, as called in the table, went unchecked against the DNA. TRBV21-1 is a pseudogene segment. The CDR3 is 18 residues long. CDR3 loop: CASSSGIHPGQGLRPQHF. CDR3 coding DNA: TGTGCCAGCAGCAGTGGGATTCATCCGGGACAGGGACTTAGGCCCCAGCATTTT.

This clone was picked up one time. This chain connects TRBV2 to TRBJ2-5, with no clear D. Germline CDR1 SNHLY, CDR2 FYNNEI. This CDR3 is built from 15 residues. V was shortened by 6 bases and J by 2 bases, with 16 bases between the two germline ends. The CDR3 DNA reads as TGTGCCAGCAGCAAACAGACACAACCACAAGAGACCCAGTACTTC. Its protein is CASSKQTQPQETQYF.

This sequence joins TRBV4-1 and TRBJ2-7; 7 bases are shared with TRBD1. The V gene's germline CDR1 is MGHRA and CDR2 YSYEKL. J was trimmed by 1 base and V by 3 bases; bases with no gene match: 3. The CDR3 length is 14 residues. The DNA of the CDR3 is TGCGCCAGCAGCCACCCGGGACAGTCCTACGAGCAGTACTTC. It yields the protein CASSHPGQSYEQYF.

The chain employs TRBV7-9 and TRBJ1-2; no clear D. This CDR3 contains 13 residues. The ends were cut back, 5 bases at V and 8 bases at J, with 15 bases in the middle. Germline values: CDR1 SEHNR, CDR2 FQNEAQ (reference sequence). For the CDR3, the DNA is TGTGCCAGCAGCCAAGCTTCACGCGGGGGCTACACCTTC. It yields the protein CASSQASRGGYTF.

The chain carries TRBV29-1 and TRBJ2-5; TRBD2 might be the D (6 bases). The CDR3 totals 12 residues. Germline V gene lookup returns CDR1 SQVTM and CDR2 ANQGSEA. Trimming took 8 bases from V and 5 from J, leaving 15 bases between them. For the CDR3, the DNA is TGCAGCTCCCGACTAGTCTCGGAGACCCAGTACTTC. Amino acids: CSSRLVSETQYF.

The genes are TRBV7-3 and TRBJ2-7, with 7 bases identical to TRBD2. V lost 2 bases, J lost 2 bases, and 6 bases stayed unmatched. This CDR3 region has 15 residues. Germline values: CDR1 SGHTA, CDR2 FQGTGA. CDR3 sequence reads: CASSLRPGGTYEQYF. The CDR3 coding sequence is TGTGCCAGCAGCTTACGACCCGGGGGGACCTACGAGCAGTACTTC.

This clone was recorded only once. CDR3 nucleotides: TGTGCCAGTAGTACCATCCATAGCTCTGGAAACACCATATATTTT. It yields the protein CASSTIHSSGNTIYF. The rearrangement uses TRBV19 and TRBJ1-3, with D unresolved. The V and J ends lost 4 bases and 0 bases respectively, with 10 bases between them. The CDR3 is made up of 15 amino acids. Looked up from germline, CDR1 is LNHDA and CDR2 is SQIVND (reference sequence).

The J gene is TRBJ2-3, the V gene TRBV27, with D possibly being TRBD1 (5 bases). V lost 2 bases to trimming and J lost 4 bases, with 10 bases between them. The CDR3 is 14 amino acids. The germline V gene encodes CDR1 MNHEY and CDR2 SMNVEV (reference sequence). In DNA, the CDR3 is TGTGCCAGCAGTTTAACAGGTGGGGCAGATACGCAGTATTTT. Translation: CASSLTGGADTQYF.

V is TRBV7-3 and J is TRBJ2-5, with TRBD2 matching 13 bases. Germline CDR1 is SGHTA and CDR2 is FQGTGA. The CDR3 has 16 residues. The ends lost 5 bases at V and 4 bases at J; junction bases unmatched: 7. CDR3 coding DNA: TGTGCCAGCAGCCCCACTAGCGGGAGGGCCCCAGAGACCCAGTACTTC. Translating gives CASSPTSGRAPETQYF.

The J gene is TRBJ2-7, the V gene TRBV5-1; perhaps TRBD1 as D (6 bases). The CDR3 is 14 amino acids. Germline V gene sequence: CDR1 SGHRS, CDR2 YFSETQ. Trimming removed 3 bases from V and 2 bases from J, with 12 bases in between. The CDR3 bases are TGCGCCAGCAGCTCGTTCAGGGGAGCCTACGAGCAGTACTTC. The encoded protein is CASSSFRGAYEQYF.

The V call is TRBV5-1, the J call TRBJ1-1, with 8 bases identical to TRBD1. The CDR3 is made up of 15 amino acids. Looked up from germline, CDR1 is SGHRS and CDR2 is YFSETQ. Trimming cost V 3 bases and J 4 bases; bases outside gene matches: 8. CDR3 amino acids: CASSSLDRVSTEAFF. Written as DNA, the CDR3 is TGCGCCAGCAGCTCCCTGGACAGGGTTAGCACTGAAGCTTTCTTT.

The chain uses TRBV18 and TRBJ2-1; 9 bases agree with TRBD2. V dropped 6 bases and J dropped 2; count of bases not matched to a gene: 11. Germline loops: CDR1 KGHSH, CDR2 LQKENI. The CDR3 has 17 amino acids. CDR3 DNA: TGTGCCAGCTCTCCTACTGTAGCGGGAGCTGCCTACAATGAGCAGTTCTTC. This gives the protein CASSPTVAGAAYNEQFF.

V is TRBV5-1 and J is TRBJ2-5, with TRBD1 matching 10 bases. The CDR3 is 15 amino acids. Germline V gene sequence: CDR1 SGHRS, CDR2 YFSETQ. The junction had 7 bases not matched to a gene; V was cut back by 3 bases and J by 5 bases. The CDR3 here is CASSWTGGFGETQYF. The CDR3 nucleotides read TGCGCCAGCAGCTGGACAGGGGGATTCGGGGAGACCCAGTACTTC. The whole variable domain, remainder taken from reference TRBV5-1 and TRBJ2-5, is KAGVTQTPRYLIKTRGQQVTLSCSPISGHRSVSWYQQTPGQGLQFLFEYFSETQRNKGNFPGRFSGRQFSNSRSEMNVSTLELGDSALYLCASSWTGGFGETQYFGPGTRLLVL.

This chain uses TRBV7-6 with TRBJ1-3; TRBD1 aligns across 9 bases. The CDR3 is 17 residues long. The trim removed 1 base at V and 1 base at J, leaving 5 bases unmatched. Germline V lookup: CDR1 SGHVS, CDR2 FNYEAQ. Here the CDR3 reads CASSLVEGTGSGNTIYF. The CDR3 DNA reads as TGTGCCAGCAGCTTAGTGGAAGGGACAGGGTCTGGAAACACCATATATTTT.

V gene TRBV15 combines with J gene TRBJ2-7; 7 nucleotides agree with TRBD1. Germline CDR1 reads LNHNV; CDR2 reads YYDKDF (reference sequence). The V gene end was trimmed by 6 bases and the J gene end by 3 bases; junction bases not matched to a gene: 8. The CDR3 has 14 residues. The CDR3 region has the DNA TGTGCCACCAGTTCTGGACAGGACCTCTACGAGCAGTACTTC. Amino acid sequence: CATSSGQDLYEQYF.

This rearrangement joins TRBV5-4 to TRBJ2-4; the D gene is possibly TRBD1 (6 bases). CDR3 length: 16 amino acids. Germline-derived CDR1 and CDR2 are SGHNT and YYREEE (reference sequence). Trimming removed 0 bases from V and 4 bases from J, with 14 bases in between. The CDR3 is CASSLARQGLKNIQYF. The CDR3 DNA is TGTGCCAGCAGCTTGGCGCGTCAGGGGCTGAAAAACATTCAGTACTTC.

This chain uses TRBV2 with TRBJ2-2; 7 bases are shared with TRBD1. Germline V gene data show CDR1 as SNHLY and CDR2 as FYNNEI. After removal of 5 bases from V and 4 bases from J, the junction contained 4 bases not matched to a gene. The CDR3 is 14 amino acids. CDR3 sequence reads: CASSLKGATGELFF. The CDR3, as DNA: TGTGCCAGCAGTCTGAAGGGGGCCACCGGGGAGCTGTTTTTT.

This chain links TRBV1 with TRBJ2-1; TRBD1 is the table's D call, not checked against the DNA. TRBV1 is tagged as a pseudogene. The CDR3 is 15 amino acids. The CDR3 reads CTSSHNQITYNEQFF. CDR3 in DNA: TGCACCAGCAGCCATAATCAGATCACCTACAATGAGCAGTTCTTC.

This sequence joins TRBV2 and TRBJ1-2, with 7 bases aligning to TRBD1. CDR1 and CDR2 (germline): SNHLY, FYNNEI. Losses at the gene ends were 4 bases for V and 4 bases for J; bases not matched to a gene: 0. The CDR3 consists of 12 residues. The CDR3 here is CASSGDSYGYTF. The DNA for the CDR3 is TGTGCCAGCAGTGGGGACAGCTATGGCTACACCTTC.

The V and J genes are TRBV7-2 and TRBJ2-1; D may be TRBD1 (6 bases). The CDR3 runs 15 residues. Germline CDR1 SGHTA, CDR2 FQGNSA. V lost 5 bases, J lost 5 bases, and 16 bases lay in between. In nucleotides, the CDR3 is TGTGCCAGCAGCAGGACAGCGGCCCCCAACAATGAGCAGTTCTTC. It codes for CASSRTAAPNNEQFF.

Comments on this clone: Other DNA sequences in this sample translate to the same CDR3. The rearrangement uses TRBV5-1 and TRBJ2-5, with D maybe TRBD2 (6 bases). Between the trimmed V and J ends, which lost 0 bases and 4 bases, there was a span of 7 bases. The CDR3 totals 13 residues. The germline V gene encodes CDR1 SGHRS and CDR2 YFSETQ. CDR3 nucleotide sequence: TGCGCCAGCAGCTTGGGGGGAGGAGAGACCCAGTACTTC. Protein: CASSLGGGETQYF.